This T cell receptor beta chain was sequenced in a study of read filtering for tumor transcriptome and immune sequencing. Whole-study context: R-ISS stage counts were roughly 8 for I, 16 for II, 6 or 7 for III.

The library was built from roughly 400 ng RNA with molecular barcoded adaptors for alpha/delta and beta/gamma chains. Using its own MiXCR run on the reads, TCRdb lists one record per CDR3 protein. The table has about 54,000 distinct CDR3 sequences, 12% seen once; the top ten hold more than 15%. At the time of active disease, bone marrow was collected from every patient. This clonotype was counted many times. The sample comprised a population of CD138-negative cells sorted from bone marrow. The clonotype was recovered from a donor aged 40 or older with multiple myeloma.

As DNA, the CDR3 is TGTGCCAGCAGTTTACAGGAGTATCAGCCCCAGCATTTT. Translation: CASSLQEYQPQHF. The J gene is TRBJ1-5, the V gene TRBV28, with no clear D. The CDR3 contains 13 residues. The V gene's germline CDR1 is MDHEN and CDR2 SYDVKM. V lost 2 bases and J lost 5, with 7 bases in between.